The rows below give T cell receptor beta chains drawn from one sample of a study of T cell responses to AZD1222 COVID-19 vaccine. Clones were sequenced by immunoSEQ multiplex PCR, and TCRdb holds only the in-frame ones, with some missing. The sample holds approximately 180,000 clones; roughly 87% are singletons and the top ten take about 3%. The material was peripheral blood, obtained on day 0 of AZD1222 vaccination. The receptor source for this set is an adult in good health. Both conserved end residues are part of each CDR3. Fields, in order: J gene, clone size, V gene, D gene, CDR3 DNA, CDR3 protein. A D gene is named only where the DNA matches it firmly. Where a row states a size, it is once, few, many or the class of an expanded clone; other rows omit it.

J: TRBJ2-1; size: few; V: TRBV5-5; D: -; DNA: TGTGCCAGCAGCTCGAGACAGACCCCCTACAATGAGCAGTTCTTC; CDR3: CASSSRQTPYNEQFF
J: TRBJ1-5; size: -; V: TRBV30; D: -; DNA: TGTGCCTGGAGTGTACACGGACAGTTCAATCAGCCCCAGCATTTT; CDR3: CAWSVHGQFNQPQHF
J: TRBJ2-3; size: -; V: TRBV4-1; D: TRBD2; DNA: TGCGCCAGCAGCCACGGTGAGCGGGGAAGCACAGATACGCAGTATTTT; CDR3: CASSHGERGSTDTQYF
J: TRBJ1-2; size: few; V: TRBV16; D: -; DNA: TGTGCCAGCAGCCAGTCCCGAAAGGACTATGGCTACACCTTC; CDR3: CASSQSRKDYGYTF
J: TRBJ1-1; size: -; V: TRBV19; D: -; DNA: TGTGCCAGTAGTACTAGTCATACGGGCACTGAAGCTTTCTTT; CDR3: CASSTSHTGTEAFF
J: TRBJ2-2; size: -; V: TRBV9; D: -; DNA: TGTGCCAGCAGCGTAGTGTCCTGGGCCGGGGAGCTGTTTTTT; CDR3: CASSVVSWAGELFF
J: TRBJ1-2; size: few; V: TRBV6-5; D: -; DNA: TGTGCCAGCAGTTACTCGAGGGCCCGGGAGGACTACACCTTC; CDR3: CASSYSRAREDYTF
J: TRBJ2-1; size: few; V: TRBV29-1; D: TRBD2; DNA: TGCAGCGTTGAAGGAGCGGGACTATACAATGAGCAGTTCTTC; CDR3: CSVEGAGLYNEQFF
J: TRBJ2-7; size: -; V: TRBV18; D: TRBD1; DNA: TGTGCCAGCTCACGGGGTTATAGGGGGCAAAACGGATACGAGCAGTACTTC; CDR3: CASSRGYRGQNGYEQYF
J: TRBJ1-2; size: -; V: TRBV19; D: TRBD1; DNA: TGTGCCAGCCGGACAGGGTTGGGCTACACCTTC; CDR3: CASRTGLGYTF
J: TRBJ2-3; size: -; V: TRBV10-3; D: -; DNA: TGTGCCATCAGTGAAGGCGGGCGAACAGATACGCAGTATTTT; CDR3: CAISEGGRTDTQYF
J: TRBJ2-1; size: -; V: TRBV5-1; D: -; DNA: TGCGCCAGCAGCTTGGCGGAGGGCTACAATGAGCAGTTCTTC; CDR3: CASSLAEGYNEQFF
J: TRBJ2-7; size: -; V: TRBV5-1; D: TRBD2; DNA: TGCGCCAGCAGCGCGGGCGGACTAGTCGACGAGCAGTACTTC; CDR3: CASSAGGLVDEQYF
J: TRBJ1-2; size: -; V: TRBV6-5; D: TRBD1; DNA: TGTGCCAGCAACGGGGGGGGGACAGCCGATGGCTACACCTTC; CDR3: CASNGGGTADGYTF
J: TRBJ1-2; size: -; V: TRBV6-5; D: -; DNA: TGTGCCAGCAGTTTCGGACTGGATCGGTATGGCTACACCTTC; CDR3: CASSFGLDRYGYTF
J: TRBJ1-5; size: -; V: TRBV7-8; D: -; DNA: TGTGCCAGCAGCTTGGCATCGACAGGCAACAGATACAATCAGCCCCAGCATTTT; CDR3: CASSLASTGNRYNQPQHF
J: TRBJ2-1; size: few; V: TRBV5-4; D: -; DNA: TGTGCCAGCAGCCCCCTGAGTGGGGCCTACAATGAGCAGTTCTTC; CDR3: CASSPLSGAYNEQFF
J: TRBJ2-1; size: -; V: TRBV6-5; D: -; DNA: TGTGCCAGCAGTCACGGGGGTTACAATGAGCAGTTCTTC; CDR3: CASSHGGYNEQFF
J: TRBJ2-2; size: -; V: TRBV11-3; D: TRBD1; DNA: TGTGCCAGCAGCTTTAGACAGGGAGCGAACACCGGGGAGCTGTTTTTT; CDR3: CASSFRQGANTGELFF
J: TRBJ2-7; size: -; V: TRBV2; D: TRBD1; DNA: TGTGCCAGCAGTGTACAGGGGAACGAGCAGTACTTC; CDR3: CASSVQGNEQYF
J: TRBJ2-7; size: -; V: TRBV3-1/TRBV3-2; D: TRBD2; DNA: TGTGCCAGCAGCCAAGAGGGGGAGGGCTACGAGCAGTACTTC; CDR3: CASSQEGEGYEQYF
J: TRBJ2-7; size: -; V: TRBV6-1; D: -; DNA: TGTGCCAGCAGTGAACCGGGTCAGGGGCGCGCCGAGCAGTACTTC; CDR3: CASSEPGQGRAEQYF
J: TRBJ1-2; size: -; V: TRBV30; D: -; DNA: TGTGCCTGGTCCCCCCCCCGCAAGAATGGCTACACCTTC; CDR3: CAWSPPRKNGYTF
J: TRBJ1-4; size: -; V: TRBV5-4; D: -; DNA: TGTGCCAGCAGCTTGCGCTCAACTAATGAAAAACTGTTTTTT; CDR3: CASSLRSTNEKLFF
J: TRBJ2-7; size: once; V: TRBV18; D: -; DNA: TGTGCCAGCTCAACCGGGACTTACGAGCAGTACTTC; CDR3: CASSTGTYEQYF
J: TRBJ1-2; size: few; V: TRBV7-2; D: -; DNA: TGTGCCAGCAGCTCCAGACAGCGAGCTAACTATGGCTACACCTTC; CDR3: CASSSRQRANYGYTF
J: TRBJ1-2; size: -; V: TRBV7-9; D: -; DNA: TGTGCCAGCAGCTTAATCGGGCCTCCGGGCTACACCTTC; CDR3: CASSLIGPPGYTF
J: TRBJ2-2; size: -; V: TRBV19; D: -; DNA: TGTGCCAGTAGTGGCTCAGGGTACACCGGGGAGCTGTTTTTT; CDR3: CASSGSGYTGELFF
J: TRBJ2-1; size: -; V: TRBV15; D: TRBD1; DNA: TGTGCCACCAGCTTGACGCGGACAGGGTTCAACAATGAGCAGTTCTTC; CDR3: CATSLTRTGFNNEQFF